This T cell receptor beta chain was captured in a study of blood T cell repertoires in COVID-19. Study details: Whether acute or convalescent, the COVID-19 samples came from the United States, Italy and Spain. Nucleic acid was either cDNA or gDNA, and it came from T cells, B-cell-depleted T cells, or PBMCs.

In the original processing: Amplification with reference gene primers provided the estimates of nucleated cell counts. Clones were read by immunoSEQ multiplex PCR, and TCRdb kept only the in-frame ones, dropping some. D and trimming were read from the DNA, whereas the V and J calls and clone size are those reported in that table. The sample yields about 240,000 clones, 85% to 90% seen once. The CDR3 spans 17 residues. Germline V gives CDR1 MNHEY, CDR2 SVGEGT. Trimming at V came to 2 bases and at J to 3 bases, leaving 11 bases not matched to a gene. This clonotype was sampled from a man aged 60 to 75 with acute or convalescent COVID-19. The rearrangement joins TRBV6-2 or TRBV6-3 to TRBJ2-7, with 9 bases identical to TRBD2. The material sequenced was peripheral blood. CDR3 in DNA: TGTGCCAGCAGTTACCCCTCCCTAGCGGGATATGACTACGAGCAGTACTTC. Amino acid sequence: CASSYPSLAGYDYEQYF.